The 18 T cell receptor beta chains given below trace back to one sample, sequenced in a study of blood T cells in healthy people across ages. PCR was performed a second time for about 6 to 12 cycles using a sample-barcoded 5' primer and a J-beta primer mix. From the 5' RACE reads, TCRdb called clonotypes with MiXCR, one entry per CDR3 protein. The sample lists 700,000 or so distinct CDR3 sequences, around 43% seen once, with 25% to 35% in the top ten. The specimen was blood. These TCRs come from a man at least 80 years old in good health.

The J gene is TRBJ2-1, the V gene TRBV27, with a tentative D call TRBD1 (6 bases). CDR3 size: 15 residues. Per germline, CDR1 MNHEY and CDR2 SMNVEV (reference sequence). Deletions cut 8 bases from V and 5 bases from J, with 19 bases between. CDR3 nucleotide sequence: TGTGCCAGCGGGAACAGGGTTCGAAGGGACAATGAGCAGTTCTTC. Amino acids: CASGNRVRRDNEQFF.

This sequence joins TRBV27 and TRBJ2-1, with TRBD2 matching over 9 bases. Losses at the gene ends were 1 base for V and 5 bases for J; bases not matched to a gene: 6. The germline CDR1 and CDR2 sequences are MNHEY and SMNVEV (reference sequence). This CDR3 has 16 residues. CDR3 in DNA: TGTGCCAGCAGTTTATATGTGGCGGGAGGGCACAATGAGCAGTTCTTC. It encodes CASSLYVAGGHNEQFF.

The chain uses TRBV28 and TRBJ1-4; maybe TRBD1 (5 bases). Germline V lookup: CDR1 MDHEN, CDR2 SYDVKM. The CDR3 spans 15 residues. Trimming left V 2 bases short and J 8 bases short, with 15 bases between. The CDR3 sequence is CASSLVGQGREKLFF. Written as DNA, the CDR3 is TGTGCCAGCAGTTTAGTTGGGCAGGGAAGAGAAAAACTGTTTTTT.

The sample holds a few counts of this clonotype. The chain carries TRBV20-1 and TRBJ2-7, with D perhaps TRBD1 (5 bases). Germline V gene lookup returns CDR1 DFQATT and CDR2 SNEGSKA (reference sequence). Trimming left V 1 base short and J 2 bases short, with 9 bases between. This CDR3 comprises 13 residues. The CDR3 region is CSARGQGTYEQYF. CDR3 bases: TGCAGTGCTAGAGGGCAGGGCACCTACGAGCAGTACTTC.

The rearrangement uses TRBV14 and TRBJ2-7; D is perhaps TRBD2 (5 bases). Judging by the DNA end, TRBJ2-4 fits better; the J call may be wrong. This CDR3 has 15 amino acids. Per the germline V gene, CDR1 is SGHDN and CDR2 is FVKESK. CDR3 in amino acids: CASSQVVGERHIQYF. CDR3 in DNA: TGTGCCAGCAGCCAAGTTGTCGGGGAGCGTCACATTCAGTACTTC.

This chain connects TRBV6-5 to TRBJ1-1, with D unresolved. The CDR3 spans 13 residues. Germline CDR1 and CDR2: MNHEY and SVGAGI. With 6 bases removed from V and 1 base from J, the gap between germline ends came to 9 bases. The CDR3 reads CASRRTPNTEAFF. CDR3 DNA: TGTGCCAGCAGACGGACCCCGAACACTGAAGCTTTCTTT.

This clonotype was seen a few times. CDR3 sequence: CASSLWGADNEQFF. CDR3 DNA: TGTGCCAGCAGTTTATGGGGGGCGGACAATGAGCAGTTCTTC. The chain links TRBV27 to TRBJ2-1; D may correspond to TRBD1 or TRBD2 (6 bases each). This CDR3 is built from 14 residues. V lost 1 base and J lost 5, with 9 bases in between. CDR1 and CDR2 from the germline V gene are MNHEY and SMNVEV (reference sequence).

The V call is TRBV3-1, the J call TRBJ2-7, with TRBD1 matching over 12 bases. CDR1 and CDR2 (germline): LGHDT, YNNKEL (reference sequence). This CDR3 has 17 residues. V was clipped by 4 bases and J by 4 bases; unmatched bases: 11. The CDR3 DNA is TGTGCCAGCAGCCGGGGACAGGGGGCGCTAGGTTCTTACGAGCAGTACTTC. It codes for CASSRGQGALGSYEQYF.

Concerning this clonotype itself: A read error may be the cause here, since a much bigger clone is one base away. The rearrangement links TRBV25-1 to TRBJ2-1; 8 positions match TRBD2. Looked up from germline, CDR1 is MGHDK and CDR2 is SYGVNS. The CDR3 runs to 16 residues. V was clipped by 7 bases and J by 10 bases; unmatched bases: 18. In DNA form, the CDR3 reads TGTGCCAGCATTGGAAGTAAAAGCGGGAGATCGAACGAGCAGTTCTTC. It codes for CASIGSKSGRSNEQFF.

V gene TRBV7-2 combines with J gene TRBJ2-3, with D perhaps TRBD1 or TRBD2 (5 bases each). The germline V gene has CDR1 SGHTA and CDR2 FQGNSA. The CDR3 runs 14 residues. V lost 5 bases and J lost 2, with 11 bases in between. CDR3 sequence reads: CASSRDGYTDTQYF. The DNA for the CDR3 is TGTGCCAGCAGCCGGGACGGATACACAGATACGCAGTATTTT.

The chain has TRBV18 and TRBJ2-1; D is possibly TRBD2 (5 bases). CDR3 length: 15 residues. Trimming took 4 bases from V and 9 from J, leaving 19 bases between them. Germline values: CDR1 KGHSH, CDR2 LQKENI. For the CDR3, the DNA is TGTGCCAGCTCACTGAGGGCCGTGGGAGAGGGTGAGCAGTTCTTC. It encodes CASSLRAVGEGEQFF.

This chain joins TRBV11-2 and TRBJ1-5; D gene unclear. Germline values: CDR1 SGHAT, CDR2 FQNNGV. This CDR3 is 13 amino acids long. V was pared by 0 bases and J by 5 bases, with 5 bases between. CDR3: CASSLDIDQPQHF. CDR3 nucleotides: TGTGCCAGCAGCTTAGATATTGATCAGCCCCAGCATTTT. Combining the CDR3 with reference TRBV11-2 and TRBJ1-5 gives the whole variable domain EAGVAQSPRYKIIEKRQSVAFWCNPISGHATLYWYQQILGQGPKLLIQFQNNGVVDDSQLPKDRFSAERLKGVDSTLKIQPAKLEDSAVYLCASSLDIDQPQHFGDGTRLSIL.

The V gene is TRBV7-3, the J gene TRBJ2-2; 11 nucleotides align to TRBD2. Germline lookup yields CDR1 SGHTA and CDR2 FQGTGA. V was pared by 2 bases and J by 6 bases, with 8 bases of the junction left unmatched. The CDR3 runs to 17 residues. The CDR3 is CASSLGSTSGRSGELFF. As DNA, the CDR3 is TGTGCCAGCAGCTTAGGTAGCACTAGCGGGAGATCCGGGGAGCTGTTTTTT.

The sample holds a few counts of this clonotype. A much bigger clone sits one base away, suggesting this may be a read error. V is TRBV5-1 and J is TRBJ2-5; D remains ambiguous. Trimming left V 5 bases short and J 5 bases short, with 25 bases between. Germline CDR1 is SGHRS and CDR2 is YFSETQ. This CDR3 comprises 17 residues. CDR3 loop: CASSVSLRGSPGETQYF. CDR3 sequence (DNA): TGCGCCAGCAGTGTGAGCTTGCGCGGATCTCCTGGGGAGACCCAGTACTTC. Drawing the rest from reference TRBV5-1 and TRBJ2-5, the complete variable domain is KAGVTQTPRYLIKTRGQQVTLSCSPISGHRSVSWYQQTPGQGLQFLFEYFSETQRNKGNFPGRFSGRQFSNSRSEMNVSTLELGDSALYLCASSVSLRGSPGETQYFGPGTRLLVL.

This chain joins TRBV5-1 and TRBJ2-5, with D possibly matching TRBD1 (5 bases). Germline V gene lookup returns CDR1 SGHRS and CDR2 YFSETQ. CDR3 length: 15 amino acids. V was trimmed by 3 bases and J by 11 bases, leaving 23 bases between them. CDR3 nucleotides: TGCGCCAGCAGCTACAGGTATGCGCGGCTCAATGAGCAGTACTTC. Translated, it gives CASSYRYARLNEQYF.

V gene TRBV5-1 combines with J gene TRBJ2-3; D not certain. Deletions cut 1 base from V and 1 base from J, with 7 bases between. Looked up from germline, CDR1 is SGHRS and CDR2 is YFSETQ. The CDR3 is 14 amino acids. For the CDR3, the DNA is TGCGCCAGCAGCTTGCGTTTGGGCACAGATACGCAGTATTTT. As protein: CASSLRLGTDTQYF.

A few counts support this clonotype. The chain links TRBV13 to TRBJ2-7, with D unresolved. Germline V lookup: CDR1 PRHDT, CDR2 FYEKMQ (reference sequence). The CDR3 sequence is 15 residues long. Trimming left V 1 base short and J 4 bases short, with 14 bases between. The CDR3 loop is CASSLDKGLNYEQYF. The CDR3, as DNA: TGTGCCAGCAGCTTAGATAAGGGCCTCAATTACGAGCAGTACTTC.

J is TRBJ1-5 and V is TRBV28, with D perhaps matching TRBD1 (5 bases). Germline loops: CDR1 MDHEN, CDR2 SYDVKM. The CDR3 is 14 amino acids. The V and J ends lost 4 bases and 2 bases respectively, with 9 bases between them. CDR3 region: CASSSSGGNQPQHF. CDR3 DNA: TGTGCCAGCAGTTCGTCGGGGGGCAATCAGCCCCAGCATTTT.